The 10 T cell receptor beta chains below all came from one sample that was sequenced in a study of OX40 agonist ivuxolimab in advanced cancers. The library came from the immunoSEQ multiplex PCR assay. Drawn from immuneACCESS, this table holds only the in-frame rearrangements with V and J called that TCRdb kept. Clones are partly lost; checked studies trace under half to an unresolved V gene and leave the rest unexplained. The sample data list about 40,000 clones, and around 86% of these were observed just once. Jointly, the top ten make up about an eighth of the sample. The sequencing here drew on CD4+ or CD8+ T cells sorted from blood, taken in a trial of the OX40 agonist ivuxolimab. The receptors derive from an adult with an advanced solid tumor such as melanoma, head and neck, liver or kidney cancer.

V and J are TRBV5-6 and TRBJ1-4; 7 bases map to TRBD1. Germline CDR1 and CDR2: SGHDT and YYEEEE. The CDR3 spans 17 residues. Trimming took 3 bases from V and 6 from J; bases not matched to a gene: 14. CDR3 sequence: CASSSQDRRFWDEKLFF. The CDR3, as DNA: TGTGCCAGCAGCTCCCAGGACAGGCGATTTTGGGATGAAAAACTGTTTTTT. Full variable domain (rest looked up from reference TRBV5-6 and TRBJ1-4): DAGVTQSPTHLIKTRGQQVTLRCSPKSGHDTVSWYQQALGQGPQFIFQYYEEEERQRGNFPDRFSGHQFPNYSSELNVNALLLGDSALYLCASSSQDRRFWDEKLFFGSGTQLSVL.

The rearrangement links TRBV6-5 to TRBJ1-2; possibly TRBD1 for D (6 bases). The ends were cut back, 5 bases at V and 5 bases at J, with 12 bases in the middle. The CDR3 is 13 amino acids. The germline V gene encodes CDR1 MNHEY and CDR2 SVGAGI. CDR3 loop: CASSRGGGYGYTF. In DNA, the CDR3 is TGTGCCAGCAGTAGGGGGGGTGGATATGGCTACACCTTC.

The chain combines TRBV4-2 with TRBJ1-1, with D perhaps TRBD1 (5 bases). Germline loops: CDR1 LGHNA, CDR2 YNFKEQ. This CDR3 contains 15 residues. V lost 5 bases and J 2 bases, leaving 15 bases between the germline ends. The CDR3 nucleotides read TGTGCCAGCAGCTCGTGGGGGGGAGAAAACACTGAAGCTTTCTTT. Amino acid sequence: CASSSWGGENTEAFF.

Worth noting for this clone: In this CDR3 the conserved last residue, phenylalanine or tryptophan, is missing, so a read error is likely. The chain is built from TRBV6-1 and TRBJ1-6; D call uncertain. Germline CDR1 and CDR2: MNHNS and SASEGT. V was pared by 1 base and J by 7 bases, with 11 bases between. There are 15 residues in the CDR3. CDR3 in amino acids: CASSEEESGNSPLHL. The CDR3 region has the DNA TGTGCCAGCAGTGAAGAGGAGAGCGGCAATTCACCCCTCCACCTT.

The chain couples TRBV13 to TRBJ2-3, with D hard to call. CDR3 length: 16 residues. Trimming removed 5 bases at V and 2 bases at J, with 17 bases between. The germline V gene encodes CDR1 PRHDT and CDR2 FYEKMQ (reference sequence). CDR3 DNA sequence: TGTGCCAGCAGCCCGTCTTGGGGAAAAGTCACAGATACGCAGTATTTT. The encoded protein is CASSPSWGKVTDTQYF.

The chain has TRBV18 and TRBJ2-7; TRBD1 agrees at 7 bases. The trim removed 5 bases at V and 0 bases at J, leaving 7 bases unmatched. The CDR3 extends over 15 amino acids. The germline V gene encodes CDR1 KGHSH and CDR2 LQKENI. The CDR3 region is CASSSPDRSSYEQYF. The DNA for the CDR3 is TGTGCCAGCTCATCCCCGGACAGGTCCTCCTACGAGCAGTACTTC.

The chain is built from TRBV7-8 and TRBJ1-1; D perhaps matches TRBD1 (6 bases). V was shortened by 5 bases and J by 4 bases, with 23 bases between the two germline ends. Per the germline V gene, CDR1 is SGHVS and CDR2 is FQNEAQ. The CDR3 has 17 residues. The CDR3, as DNA: TGTGCCAGCAGCATCCCTCTTGGGGGGGCCCCTAGCACTGAAGCTTTCTTT. It yields the protein CASSIPLGGAPSTEAFF. The full variable domain, in which reference TRBV7-8 and TRBJ1-1 provide the parts outside the CDR3, is GAGVSQSPRYKVAKRGQDVALRCDPISGHVSLFWYQQALGQGPEFLTYFQNEAQLDKSGLPSDRFFAERPEGSVSTLKIQRTQQEDSAVYLCASSIPLGGAPSTEAFFGQGTRLTVV.

The V call is TRBV19, the J call TRBJ2-5, with D maybe TRBD1 (6 bases). Germline CDR1 is LNHDA and CDR2 is SQIVND (reference sequence). Trimming stripped 5 bases from V and 4 bases from J, with 20 bases between. The CDR3 sequence is 16 residues long. The CDR3 reads CASSDSLTGQRETQYF. In DNA, the CDR3 is TGTGCCAGTAGTGATTCGTTGACGGGACAAAGAGAGACCCAGTACTTC. The variable domain in full, with the rest retrieved from reference TRBV19 and TRBJ2-5, is DGGITQSPKYLFRKEGQNVTLSCEQNLNHDAMYWYRQDPGQGLRLIYYSQIVNDFQKGDIAEGYSVSREKKESFPLTVTSAQKNPTAFYLCASSDSLTGQRETQYFGPGTRLLVL.

The gene calls are TRBV6-5 and TRBJ1-1; 10 bases are a match to TRBD1. Germline-derived CDR1 and CDR2 are MNHEY and SVGAGI. Trimming took 2 bases from V and 3 from J; bases not matched to a gene: 0. The CDR3 loop spans 14 amino acids. CDR3: CASSYDRGHTEAFF. CDR3 bases: TGTGCCAGCAGTTACGACAGGGGGCACACTGAAGCTTTCTTT.

This chain joins TRBV11-2 and TRBJ2-1; maybe TRBD2 (5 bases). The CDR3 covers 11 residues. CDR1 is SGHAT, CDR2 FQNNGV, per germline. The V gene lost 5 bases and the J gene lost 9 bases, with 8 bases spanning the gap. As DNA, the CDR3 is TGTGCCAGCAGCCTTGGACTTGAGCAGTTCTTC. Encoded protein: CASSLGLEQFF.